One T cell receptor beta chain is described in this entry. The antigen is undetermined. The data originate from a study of shared clonotypes between healthy human individuals. Turning to the study itself: Three plates each covered CD4 naive and memory; CD8 naive two, CD8 memory one. Points from the study as a whole: Among several donors, approximately 5% of naive CD4 clonotypes were found in common. In having few donors, the study represented limited genetic and exposure-history diversity.

Generated by immunoSEQ multiplex PCR, the TCRdb table keeps only in-frame clones and is missing some. The sample yields 2.5 million or so clones, around nine tenths seen once. The CDR3 is 13 residues long. The trim removed 3 bases at V and 9 bases at J, leaving 5 bases unmatched. CDR1 and CDR2 (germline): KGHSH, LQKENI. The source material was naive CD4+ T cells sorted from blood. The subset denotes: CD45RA+ positively selected. The clonotype originates from a man younger than 30 in good health. The V gene is TRBV18, the J gene TRBJ2-1, with 7 bases fitting TRBD1. CDR3 protein: CASSPRGQSEQFF. The CDR3 coding sequence is TGTGCCAGCTCACCGAGGGGACAGAGTGAGCAGTTCTTC.